In this sample, the clone carrying this TCR beta chain turned up a few times. The data are from a study of blood T cell repertoires in COVID-19. Study-wide context: Sources were T cells, B-cell-depleted T cells, or PBMCs; the material itself was cDNA or gDNA.

How the authors handled the data: Using reference gene primer amplification, nucleated cell counts were estimated. The table came from immunoSEQ multiplex PCR; TCRdb's copy has only in-frame clones and leaves some out. Clone size and the V and J calls come from that table; the DNA yielded D and trimming. Of 130,000 to 150,000 clones listed, approximately 80% are singletons. In germline, CDR1 is MDHEN, CDR2 SYDVKM. The J segment lost 8 bases and the V segment lost 2 bases, leaving 9 bases of the junction unmatched. The CDR3 spans 16 residues. The rearrangement links TRBV28 to TRBJ1-2; 12 bases match TRBD1. The specimen sequenced was peripheral blood. This clonotype originated in a man aged 55 to 69 with active or convalescent COVID-19. The CDR3 nucleotides are TGTGCCAGCAGTTTAGTCCCCGGGACAGGGGGCGGGGGCTACACCTTC. Its protein is CASSLVPGTGGGGYTF.